These 32 T cell receptor beta chains originate from one sample sequenced in a study of blood T cells in healthy people across ages. A second PCR of about 6 to 11 cycles used a sample-barcoded 5' primer and a J-beta primer mix. TCRdb re-called the 5' RACE reads through MiXCR, storing one row per CDR3 protein. The sample includes 600,000 to 800,000 distinct CDR3 sequences, 20% to 25% of them seen just once. Source material: blood. All receptors come from a man between 65 and 85 years old in good health.

This clonotype came up a few times. V is TRBV7-2 and J is TRBJ2-7; 9 nucleotides align to TRBD2. V shed 4 bases and J 3 bases; nucleotides not matched to a gene: 16. The CDR3 extends over 18 amino acids. Germline values: CDR1 SGHTA, CDR2 FQGNSA. CDR3 region: CASSSRGRAGGIFYEQYF. The CDR3, as DNA: TGTGCCAGCAGCTCCAGAGGTCGAGCGGGAGGCATCTTCTACGAGCAGTACTTC. Variable domain in full (rest from reference TRBV7-2 and TRBJ2-7): GAGVSQSPSNKVTEKGKDVELRCDPISGHTALYWYRQSLGQGLEFLIYFQGNSAPDKSGLPSDRFSAERTGGSVSTLTIQRTQQEDSAVYLCASSSRGRAGGIFYEQYFGPGTRLTVT.

The chain joins TRBV5-5 to TRBJ2-1; D unclear. The V gene lost 3 bases and the J gene lost 4 bases, with 5 bases spanning the gap. CDR1 and CDR2 from the germline V gene are SGHKS and YYEKEE (reference sequence). The CDR3 is 12 residues long. CDR3 DNA: TGTGCCAGCAGCTGGGCTTACAATGAGCAGTTCTTC. This encodes CASSWAYNEQFF.

CDR3 DNA sequence: TGTGCCAGCAAAGGGGTCGCTAGCACAGATACGCAGTATTTT. Residues: CASKGVASTDTQYF. The chain joins TRBV11-2 to TRBJ2-3, with D perhaps matching TRBD1 (5 bases). Trimming took 7 bases from V and 0 from J, leaving 11 bases between them. The CDR3 totals 14 residues. Germline assignment: CDR1 SGHAT and CDR2 FQNNGV.

V is TRBV6-1 and J is TRBJ2-5; 11 nucleotides line up with TRBD1. The tail of the sequence fits TRBJ2-7 better, so the J call may be wrong. The CDR3 runs 15 residues. Germline-derived CDR1 and CDR2 are MNHNS and SASEGT. CDR3 bases: TGTGCCAGCAGGGAGGGACAGGGGGTCTCCTACGAGCAGTACTTC. Translation gives CASREGQGVSYEQYF.

This clonotype appeared many times. The chain carries TRBV30 and TRBJ2-5, with D possibly matching TRBD2 (5 bases). The V end was cut by 0 bases, the J end by 14 bases, with 13 bases between. The CDR3 runs to 11 residues. Germline CDR1 GTSNPN, CDR2 SVGIG (reference sequence). CDR3 sequence reads: CAWSVGGPEYF. The CDR3 DNA is TGTGCCTGGAGTGTTGGAGGCCCTGAATACTTC.

In its sample, this clonotype was seen once. J is TRBJ2-7 and V is TRBV20-1, with D unresolved. Germline V gene sequence: CDR1 DFQATT, CDR2 SNEGSKA (reference sequence). V lost 5 bases and J lost 2, with 16 bases in between. The CDR3 loop spans 14 amino acids. For the CDR3, the DNA is TGCAGTGCTCTCATGATGGACCTACCCTACGAGCAGTACTTC. Translated, it gives CSALMMDLPYEQYF.

This chain joins TRBV19 and TRBJ2-6; D is undetermined. The V end was cut by 2 bases, the J end by 6 bases, with 14 bases between. The CDR3 covers 16 residues. Per the germline V gene, CDR1 is LNHDA and CDR2 is SQIVND (reference sequence). The CDR3 sequence is CASSISLSVEANVLTF. The CDR3 bases are TGTGCCAGTAGTATATCCCTAAGTGTCGAGGCCAACGTCCTGACTTTC.

The chain is built from TRBV29-1 and TRBJ2-5; D is uncertain. Deletions cut 3 bases from V and 6 bases from J, with 8 bases between. CDR1 SQVTM and CDR2 ANQGSEA come from the germline V gene. The CDR3 covers 11 residues. CDR3: CSVESGQTQYF. CDR3 sequence (DNA): TGCAGCGTTGAGTCTGGTCAGACCCAGTACTTC.

This chain uses TRBV20-1 with TRBJ2-3; 8 bases map to TRBD2. The ends lost 5 bases at V and 6 bases at J; junction bases unmatched: 1. Germline values: CDR1 DFQATT, CDR2 SNEGSKA (reference sequence). This CDR3 spans 11 amino acids. CDR3 amino acids: CSAGGRDTQYF. The CDR3 DNA reads TGCAGTGCTGGCGGGAGGGATACGCAGTATTTT.

This chain uses TRBV3-1 with TRBJ2-1, with D unclear. CDR1 and CDR2 from the germline V gene are LGHDT and YNNKEL (reference sequence). The length of the CDR3 is 14 residues. Trimming left V 0 bases short and J 6 bases short, with 9 bases between. CDR3 residues: CASSQESYSNEQFF. DNA of the CDR3: TGTGCCAGCAGCCAAGAGAGTTACTCCAATGAGCAGTTCTTC.

This clonotype was counted a few times. The chain joins TRBV20-1 to TRBJ2-1; 9 bases align to TRBD2. This CDR3 spans 15 amino acids. CDR1 is DFQATT, CDR2 SNEGSKA, per germline (reference sequence). Trimming at V came to 6 bases and at J to 5 bases, leaving 11 bases not matched to a gene. The CDR3 nucleotides are TGCAGTGCGCGCCTTTTCGCTAGCGGGGACAATGAGCAGTTCTTC. Translating it yields CSARLFASGDNEQFF.

A note on this clonotype: Being one base from a much bigger clone, this may be a read error. The rearrangement joins TRBV6-1 to TRBJ2-5; D call uncertain. V was pared by 3 bases and J by 2 bases, with 4 bases between. CDR3 size: 12 residues. Germline V CDR1 and CDR2: MNHNS, SASEGT. DNA for the CDR3: TGTGCCAGCAGTGAGTTTCAAGAGACCCAGTACTTC. Its translation: CASSEFQETQYF.

The chain has TRBV28 and TRBJ2-7; D is unresolved. CDR1 is MDHEN, CDR2 SYDVKM, per germline. V was cut by 3 bases and J by 1 base, with 10 bases left in between. The CDR3 is 14 residues long. As DNA, the CDR3 is TGTGCCAGCAGTTTTGCCCATAAGTCCTACGAGCAGTACTTC. Encoded protein: CASSFAHKSYEQYF.

V is TRBV29-1 and J is TRBJ2-3; no reliable D call. Germline V gene data show CDR1 as SQVTM and CDR2 as ANQGSEA. V was pared by 3 bases and J by 5 bases, with 12 bases between. The CDR3 contains 13 residues. Written as DNA, the CDR3 is TGCAGCGTTGAGACCGGCGCGGAAGATACGCAGTATTTT. Protein sequence: CSVETGAEDTQYF.

The chain links TRBV11-2 to TRBJ2-2, with D perhaps TRBD1 (5 bases). Trimming stripped 1 base from V and 6 bases from J, with 12 bases between. The CDR3 has 15 amino acids. Per the germline V gene, CDR1 is SGHAT and CDR2 is FQNNGV. CDR3: CASSLARQRAGELFF. The CDR3 bases are TGTGCCAGCAGCTTAGCACGACAGCGCGCCGGGGAGCTGTTTTTT.

This clonotype showed up many times. V gene TRBV7-2 combines with J gene TRBJ2-2; TRBD1 aligns across 7 bases. Germline assignment: CDR1 SGHTA and CDR2 FQGNSA. The CDR3 extends over 14 amino acids. Trimming at V came to 5 bases and at J to 6 bases, leaving 6 bases not matched to a gene. DNA for the CDR3: TGTGCCAGCAGCACCAGACAGGGCGCCGGGGAGCTGTTTTTT. Translated, it gives CASSTRQGAGELFF.

The rearrangement uses TRBV24-1 and TRBJ2-5, with no clear D. Between the trimmed V and J ends, which lost 3 bases and 1 base, there was a span of 8 bases. This CDR3 region has 14 residues. Germline-derived CDR1 and CDR2 are KGHDR and SFDVKD. CDR3 protein: CATSDSRVQETQYF. CDR3 nucleotides: TGTGCCACCAGTGATAGTCGCGTCCAAGAGACCCAGTACTTC.

This chain links TRBV5-1 with TRBJ1-2; unclear D gene. The V end was cut by 4 bases, the J end by 2 bases, with 9 bases between. Looked up from germline, CDR1 is SGHRS and CDR2 is YFSETQ. This CDR3 is built from 13 residues. DNA for the CDR3: TGCGCCAGCAGCCCCGAGGGCAACTATGGCTACACCTTC. This encodes CASSPEGNYGYTF. Based on the CDR3 plus reference TRBV5-1 and TRBJ1-2, the full variable domain is KAGVTQTPRYLIKTRGQQVTLSCSPISGHRSVSWYQQTPGQGLQFLFEYFSETQRNKGNFPGRFSGRQFSNSRSEMNVSTLELGDSALYLCASSPEGNYGYTFGSGTRLTVV.

V gene TRBV9 combines with J gene TRBJ2-2; no reliable D call. Germline V CDR1 and CDR2: SGDLS, YYNGEE. This CDR3 is 14 amino acids long. The V and J ends lost 3 bases and 2 bases respectively, with 8 bases between them. CDR3 loop: CASSDWGNTGELFF. CDR3 coding DNA: TGTGCCAGCAGCGATTGGGGAAACACCGGGGAGCTGTTTTTT.

This clonotype appeared a few times. The chain is built from TRBV30 and TRBJ2-7, with TRBD2 matching 7 bases. CDR1 is GTSNPN and CDR2 is SVGIG in the germline V gene (reference sequence). The CDR3 runs to 13 residues. V dropped 0 bases and J dropped 6; count of bases not matched to a gene: 5. CDR3 sequence: CAWSVRGGGEQYF. Written as DNA, the CDR3 is TGTGCCTGGAGTGTAAGGGGCGGGGGCGAGCAGTACTTC.

Points on this clonotype: Compared with germline, one end of the junction differs, possibly owing to a read error. The chain carries TRBV3-1 and TRBJ2-7; 14 bases are a match to TRBD2. This CDR3 has 18 amino acids. CDR1 and CDR2 (germline): LGHDT, YNNKEL (reference sequence). This CDR3 reads CASSEEGRRGLAGGEQYF. The DNA of the CDR3 is TGTGCCAGCAGCGAAGAGGGACGGAGAGGACTAGCGGGAGGCGAGCAGTACTTC.

This chain connects TRBV3-1 to TRBJ2-7; weak D call: TRBD2 (5 bases). Germline CDR1 and CDR2: LGHDT and YNNKEL (reference sequence). This CDR3 has 12 residues. Trimming shortened V by 3 bases and J by 6 bases, and 9 bases separated the two germline ends. The CDR3 DNA reads as TGTGCCAGCAGCCATGGACTGGGCGAGCAGTACTTC. Its protein product is CASSHGLGEQYF.

This sequence joins TRBV4-3 and TRBJ2-1, with D hard to call. V gave up 0 bases and J gave up 4 bases, with 10 bases separating them. CDR1 and CDR2 (germline): LGHNA, YSLEER. CDR3 length: 15 amino acids. Here the CDR3 reads CASSQDTWIYNEQFF. For the CDR3, the DNA is TGCGCCAGCAGCCAAGATACCTGGATATACAATGAGCAGTTCTTC.

Regarding this clonotype: The junction departs from germline at one end; a sequencing error may be responsible. The chain links TRBV7-2 to TRBJ2-1; maybe TRBD2 (5 bases). Looked up from germline, CDR1 is SGHTA and CDR2 is FQGNSA. This CDR3 has 18 residues. CDR3 DNA: TGTGCCAGCAGCTCTTTGCGTGGGAGCGGAACACTCTACAATGGGCAGTTCTTC. This translates into CASSSLRGSGTLYNGQFF.

This clonotype occurred a few times. This chain uses TRBV7-2 with TRBJ2-2; tentative D call: TRBD1 (6 bases). This CDR3 contains 16 residues. The V and J ends lost 1 base and 1 base respectively, with 10 bases between them. Germline CDR1 reads SGHTA; CDR2 reads FQGNSA. CDR3 DNA: TGTGCCAGCAGCTTAGTAGGGACATTGAACACCGGGGAGCTGTTTTTT. It specifies CASSLVGTLNTGELFF.

This clonotype was counted many times. The rearrangement joins TRBV27 to TRBJ2-1; D gene unclear. CDR3 size: 13 residues. V shed 2 bases and J shed 16 bases, with 18 bases lying between them. CDR1 is MNHEY and CDR2 is SMNVEV in the germline V gene (reference sequence). CDR3 coding DNA: TGTGCCAGCAGTTTAAGTACGACTTCGACAATATTCTTC. It encodes CASSLSTTSTIFF.

This clonotype was counted a few times. The chain couples TRBV20-1 to TRBJ2-3; tentative D call: TRBD2 (6 bases). V lost 5 bases, J lost 1 base, and 16 bases lay in between. The CDR3 extends over 15 amino acids. In germline, CDR1 is DFQATT, CDR2 SNEGSKA (reference sequence). The CDR3 DNA sequence: TGCAGTGCTGACGGGACTTGGTCGGGCACAGATACGCAGTATTTT. It yields the protein CSADGTWSGTDTQYF.

The chain has TRBV29-1 and TRBJ1-1; possibly TRBD1 for D (5 bases). V lost 4 bases to trimming and J lost 3 bases, with 12 bases between them. Germline V lookup: CDR1 SQVTM, CDR2 ANQGSEA. This CDR3 spans 13 amino acids. The DNA of the CDR3 is TGCAGCGTTGGGGGGAGGTATGACACTGAAGCTTTCTTT. Its translation: CSVGGRYDTEAFF.

As for this clonotype: Germline and junction disagree at one end, which may indicate a read error. The chain is built from TRBV7-2 and TRBJ2-3; 13 nucleotides match TRBD2. CDR1 and CDR2 from the germline V gene are SGHTA and FQGNSA. The CDR3 consists of 15 residues. The CDR3 spells CDSSIGLAGADTQYF. CDR3 DNA sequence: TGTGACAGCAGCATAGGACTAGCGGGAGCGGATACGCAGTATTTT.

The rearrangement uses TRBV7-2 and TRBJ1-3, with 7 bases identical to TRBD1. The CDR3 is 17 residues long. Germline V gene data show CDR1 as SGHTA and CDR2 as FQGNSA. Trimming removed 4 bases from V and 2 bases from J; junction bases left unmatched: 11. CDR3 nucleotide sequence: TGTGCCAGCAGCTCTCGACAGGGCTTACCTACTGGAAACACCATATATTTT. Protein: CASSSRQGLPTGNTIYF.

The chain uses TRBV20-1 and TRBJ1-6, with 7 bases lining up with TRBD1. Germline CDR1 reads DFQATT; CDR2 reads SNEGSKA (reference sequence). V lost 0 bases and J lost 7; bases outside the gene matches: 6. The CDR3 totals 15 residues. CDR3 in amino acids: CSARDRQGGNSPLHF. The CDR3 DNA is TGCAGTGCTAGAGATAGACAGGGCGGCAATTCACCCCTCCACTTT.

Here the CDR3 reads CSARVTREHSYNEQFF. Written as DNA, the CDR3 is TGCAGTGCTAGAGTTACGCGGGAACACTCCTACAATGAGCAGTTCTTC. The V call is TRBV20-1, the J call TRBJ2-1, with TRBD2 as a possible D gene (6 bases). V was clipped by 1 base and J by 0 bases, with 13 bases between them. Germline V lookup: CDR1 DFQATT, CDR2 SNEGSKA (reference sequence). The CDR3 extends over 16 amino acids.